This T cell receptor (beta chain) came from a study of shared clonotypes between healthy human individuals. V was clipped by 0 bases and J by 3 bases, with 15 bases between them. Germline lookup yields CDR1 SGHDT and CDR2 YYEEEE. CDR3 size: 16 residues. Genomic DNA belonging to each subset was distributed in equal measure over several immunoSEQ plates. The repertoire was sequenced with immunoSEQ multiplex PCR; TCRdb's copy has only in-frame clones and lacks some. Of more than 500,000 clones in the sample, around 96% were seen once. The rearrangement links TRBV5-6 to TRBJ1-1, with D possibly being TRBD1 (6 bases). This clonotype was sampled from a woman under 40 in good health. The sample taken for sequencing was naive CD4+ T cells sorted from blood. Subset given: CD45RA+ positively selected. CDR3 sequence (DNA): TGTGCCAGCAGCTTGGCCGGTACAGGGTCGTACACTGAAGCTTTCTTT. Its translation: CASSLAGTGSYTEAFF.